The following is a T cell receptor beta chain sequence with its context. The antigen is not known. This sample is drawn from a study of cytomegalovirus exposure and HLA in healthy donors. Whole-study findings and limits: Investigators reported approximately 170 TCR beta chains as tied to cytomegalovirus. A later analysis found TCR association rates differed by HLA locus, highest for DRB1 and lowest for HLA-C.

The PCR had 60 Vbeta and 13 Jbeta primers. Generated by immunoSEQ multiplex PCR, the TCRdb table keeps only in-frame clones and is missing some. The sample table sets out around 27,000 clones. This CDR3 has 14 residues. Germline V CDR1 and CDR2: SGHVS, FNYEAQ. Losses at the gene ends were 6 bases for V and 3 bases for J; bases not matched to a gene: 4. The sequence was collected from a man aged 25-45 years in good health and CMV-seronegative. The material sequenced was PBMCs. The genes are TRBV7-6 and TRBJ2-7, with 11 bases matching TRBD1. In DNA form, the CDR3 reads TGTGCCAGCAGTCCGGGGACAGGGGGCTACGAGCAGTACTTC. Translated: CASSPGTGGYEQYF.